These 4 T cell receptor beta chains share one sample of origin, sequenced in a study of control samples from healthy donors and cancer patients. The repertoire was sequenced with immunoSEQ multiplex PCR; TCRdb's copy has only in-frame clones and lacks some. The sample holds about 75,000 clones, about 80% seen once. The source material was blood. These receptors came from a middle-aged man in good health.

The rearrangement joins TRBV29-1 to TRBJ2-7; a weak D match, TRBD1 (6 bases). V was cut by 3 bases and J by 4 bases, with 16 bases left in between. Germline loops: CDR1 SQVTM, CDR2 ANQGSEA. CDR3 length: 14 residues. The CDR3 region is CSVEVQGLGYEQYF. CDR3 bases: TGCAGCGTTGAGGTACAGGGCCTCGGATACGAGCAGTACTTC.

This clone was observed a few times. The rearrangement uses TRBV11-2 and TRBJ2-7; D ambiguous. This CDR3 region has 13 residues. V was clipped by 3 bases and J by 2 bases, with 8 bases between them. The V gene's germline CDR1 is SGHAT and CDR2 FQNNGV. The chain's CDR3 is CASSFGLTYEQYF. As DNA, the CDR3 is TGTGCCAGCAGCTTTGGTCTTACCTACGAGCAGTACTTC.

A few counts support this clone. The chain uses TRBV6-6 and TRBJ1-4; tentatively, D is TRBD1 (6 bases). In germline, CDR1 is MNHNY, CDR2 SVGAGI (reference sequence). The CDR3 extends over 14 amino acids. The V and J ends lost 5 bases and 8 bases respectively, with 15 bases between them. CDR3 amino acids: CASSHDRLGEKLFF. The CDR3 coding sequence is TGTGCCAGCAGTCACGACAGGTTGGGAGAAAAACTGTTTTTT.

This clone was seen once. The chain uses TRBV24-1 and TRBJ2-3; D gene unclear. The length of the CDR3 is 14 residues. Germline CDR1 is KGHDR and CDR2 is SFDVKD. With 5 bases removed from V and 0 bases from J, the gap between germline ends came to 8 bases. CDR3 sequence (DNA): TGTGCCACCAGTGTAACAGAAAGCACAGATACGCAGTATTTT. Its protein product is CATSVTESTDTQYF.